What follows are 27 T cell receptor beta chains derived from one specimen sequenced in a study of vaccination effects on CD4 cells after COVID-19. Assay: immunoSEQ multiplex PCR; the TCRdb copy retains only in-frame clones and omits some. Counted here are about 14,000 clones, over 60% occurring once; the ten biggest clones make up 8.5% to 10%. Expansion with viral peptide pools was applied to antigen-specific CD4+ T cells by the ViraFEST assay prior to sequencing. Culture proceeded for nine to ten days, and CD4+ T cells were then isolated. The vaccine given was either BNT162b2 or mRNA-1273, in two doses. For these receptors, no antigen is known. Sequenced material: CD4+ T cells from PBMCs cultured with SARS-CoV-2 spike peptides, taken after COVID-19 vaccination. Receptors originate from a human donor who received a COVID-19 vaccine.

CDR3 DNA: TGTGCCAGTAGTATAGGAGGACCGCTCTATAGCAATCAGCCCCAGCATTTT. Translating it yields CASSIGGPLYSNQPQHF. This chain uses TRBV19 with TRBJ1-5; unclear D gene. The CDR3 totals 17 residues. Looked up from germline, CDR1 is LNHDA and CDR2 is SQIVND (reference sequence). The V and J ends lost 1 base and 0 bases respectively, with 13 bases between them.

This rearrangement joins TRBV5-1 to TRBJ2-5; 8 positions match TRBD1. Trimming removed 0 bases from V and 7 bases from J; junction bases left unmatched: 8. The CDR3 consists of 15 residues. From germline, CDR1 is SGHRS and CDR2 YFSETQ. In DNA, the CDR3 is TGCGCCAGCAGCTTGGCGGGACAGGCCAAGGGGACCCAGTACTTC. Protein: CASSLAGQAKGTQYF.

The V call is TRBV7-3, the J call TRBJ1-1; tentative D call: TRBD1 (6 bases). Trimming took off 5 bases at V and 5 bases at J, with 12 bases between the two ends. This CDR3 comprises 13 residues. Germline V gene sequence: CDR1 SGHTA, CDR2 FQGTGA. The CDR3 region has the DNA TGTGCCAGCAGCACTTACAGGGATACTGAAGCTTTCTTT. It encodes CASSTYRDTEAFF. The full variable domain, with the rest looked up from reference TRBV7-3 and TRBJ1-1, is GAGVSQTPSNKVTEKGKYVELRCDPISGHTALYWYRQSLGQGPEFLIYFQGTGAADDSGLPNDRFFAVRPEGSVSTLKIQRTERGDSAVYLCASSTYRDTEAFFGQGTRLTVV.

This clone has only a few counts. J is TRBJ1-2 and V is TRBV4-3; possible D gene TRBD1, 6 bases. Germline V CDR1 and CDR2: LGHNA, YSLEER. V lost 3 bases and J lost 3, with 11 bases in between. The CDR3 extends over 14 amino acids. CDR3 residues: CASSQGQVYYGYTF. As DNA, the CDR3 is TGCGCCAGCAGCCAGGGACAAGTCTACTATGGCTACACCTTC.

In this sample, this clone turned up a few times. This specimen includes other DNA sequences encoding the same CDR3. V is TRBV5-1 and J is TRBJ1-1, with D unresolved. This CDR3 has 14 residues. CDR1 is SGHRS, CDR2 YFSETQ, per germline. Trimming stripped 0 bases from V and 5 bases from J, with 11 bases between. The CDR3 region is CASSLAAGGTEAFF. The CDR3 bases are TGCGCCAGCAGCTTGGCCGCGGGCGGGACTGAAGCTTTCTTT.

This clone came up a few times. This chain uses TRBV10-3 with TRBJ2-7; 8 bases line up with TRBD2. Germline V gene data show CDR1 as ENHRY and CDR2 as SYGVKD. The CDR3 is 14 residues long. V dropped 9 bases and J dropped 5; count of bases not matched to a gene: 12. The CDR3 nucleotides read TGTGCCATAGGGCCCGGGACTAGGATCCACGAGCAGTACTTC. Its translation is CAIGPGTRIHEQYF.

The chain combines TRBV10-3 with TRBJ2-5; TRBD2 agrees at 14 bases. CDR3 length: 16 amino acids. Looked up from germline, CDR1 is ENHRY and CDR2 is SYGVKD. The trim removed 3 bases at V and 5 bases at J, leaving 5 bases unmatched. This CDR3 is CAISDHGLAGGETQYF. Written as DNA, the CDR3 is TGTGCCATCAGTGACCACGGACTAGCGGGAGGTGAGACCCAGTACTTC.

The V call is TRBV18, the J call TRBJ1-1; the D is unclear. Germline loops: CDR1 KGHSH, CDR2 LQKENI. The CDR3 is 13 amino acids. The ends were cut back, 4 bases at V and 0 bases at J, with 6 bases in the middle. For the CDR3, the DNA is TGTGCCAGCTCACAGGTGATGAACACTGAAGCTTTCTTT. Translating it yields CASSQVMNTEAFF.

V is TRBV5-5 and J is TRBJ2-5, with TRBD2 identical over 10 bases. Trimming removed 1 base from V and 2 bases from J; junction bases left unmatched: 8. Germline CDR1 SGHKS, CDR2 YYEKEE (reference sequence). The CDR3 is 17 amino acids. The CDR3 sequence: CASSLRVAGGPQETQYF. CDR3 in DNA: TGTGCCAGCAGCTTGCGGGTAGCGGGGGGACCGCAAGAGACCCAGTACTTC.

The gene calls are TRBV5-6 and TRBJ1-3; TRBD1 might be the D (5 bases). The germline CDR1 and CDR2 sequences are SGHDT and YYEEEE. The germline V and J ends were trimmed by 1 base and 2 bases, with 19 bases remaining between them. The CDR3 runs to 18 residues. The CDR3 here is CASSLRKAGIFAGNTIYF. DNA of the CDR3: TGTGCCAGCAGCTTGAGAAAGGCAGGGATCTTTGCTGGAAACACCATATATTTT.

V and J are TRBV5-1 and TRBJ2-3; 7 positions match TRBD2. Germline V lookup: CDR1 SGHRS, CDR2 YFSETQ. The V segment lost 4 bases and the J segment 6 bases; nucleotides outside the gene matches: 8. CDR3 length equals 14 residues. The CDR3 coding sequence is TGCGCCAGCAGCCCTGGAGCGGGACTGGATACGCAGTATTTT. Its translation: CASSPGAGLDTQYF.

V is TRBV6-2 or TRBV6-3 and J is TRBJ1-1; the D gene is possibly TRBD1 (5 bases). The germline V and J ends were trimmed by 0 bases and 4 bases, with 6 bases remaining between them. Germline loops: CDR1 MNHEY, CDR2 SVGEGT. The CDR3 is 13 amino acids. In nucleotides, the CDR3 is TGTGCCAGCAGTTACTCTCAGGGCACTGAAGCTTTCTTT. Translating gives CASSYSQGTEAFF.

V gene TRBV28 combines with J gene TRBJ1-4; 7 positions match TRBD1. V lost 3 bases, J lost 4 bases, and 5 bases stayed unmatched. CDR1 and CDR2 from the germline V gene are MDHEN and SYDVKM. CDR3 size: 15 residues. The CDR3: CASSFGQVVNEKLFF. DNA for the CDR3: TGTGCCAGCAGTTTTGGACAGGTTGTTAATGAAAAACTGTTTTTT.

The V and J genes are TRBV20-1 and TRBJ2-3; no clear D. Trimming removed 2 bases at V and 3 bases at J, with 3 bases between. The length of the CDR3 is 11 residues. The germline V gene has CDR1 DFQATT and CDR2 SNEGSKA (reference sequence). CDR3 amino acids: CSARLTDTQYF. CDR3 DNA: TGCAGTGCTAGACTAACAGATACGCAGTATTTT.

The chain has TRBV4-2 and TRBJ2-7, with a weak D call TRBD2 (8 bases). The CDR3 runs to 17 residues. Deletions cut 5 bases from V and 0 bases from J, with 20 bases between. Germline-derived CDR1 and CDR2 are LGHNA and YNFKEQ. CDR3 amino acids: CASSSRQGAGASYEQYF. In nucleotides, the CDR3 is TGTGCCAGCAGCTCCCGACAGGGAGCGGGAGCCTCCTACGAGCAGTACTTC.

By share of the sample, this clone is medium-sized. V gene TRBV6-5 combines with J gene TRBJ2-7; 8 bases are shared with TRBD2. After removal of 7 bases from V and 4 bases from J, the junction contained 12 bases not matched to a gene. There are 15 residues in the CDR3. Germline V lookup: CDR1 MNHEY, CDR2 SVGAGI. CDR3: CASIPRAGALYEQYF. CDR3 nucleotide sequence: TGTGCCAGCATCCCCCGAGCGGGAGCGCTGTACGAGCAGTACTTC.

The rearrangement uses TRBV7-6 and TRBJ1-3; D possibly corresponds to TRBD1 (6 bases). The CDR3 length is 18 residues. CDR1 and CDR2 from the germline V gene are SGHVS and FNYEAQ. Trimming shortened V by 11 bases and J by 5 bases, and 31 bases separated the two germline ends. The CDR3 is CASSDEKQGLVGRNTIYF. The CDR3, as DNA: TGTGCCTCATCCGACGAGAAACAGGGCCTCGTTGGGCGAAACACCATATATTTT.

The chain recombines TRBV11-2 with TRBJ2-3; the D is unclear. V was trimmed by 5 bases and J by 2 bases, leaving 11 bases between them. The germline V gene has CDR1 SGHAT and CDR2 FQNNGV. This CDR3 contains 14 residues. The DNA of the CDR3 is TGTGCCAGCAGCCAAGGAGCGAACACAGATACGCAGTATTTT. Residues: CASSQGANTDTQYF.

A single count supports this clone. The rearrangement links TRBV11-3 to TRBJ2-7, with TRBD2 as a possible D gene (5 bases). The germline V and J ends were trimmed by 5 bases and 6 bases, with 14 bases remaining between them. Per the germline V gene, CDR1 is SGHNT and CDR2 is YENEEA. The CDR3 runs to 13 residues. The CDR3 here is CASSSVEGGEQYF. CDR3 in DNA: TGTGCCAGCAGCAGTGTAGAGGGTGGCGAGCAGTACTTC.

The CDR3 reads CAWLQWGQDYGYTF. DNA of the CDR3: TGTGCCTGGCTTCAGTGGGGGCAGGACTATGGCTACACCTTC. The V gene is TRBV30, the J gene TRBJ1-2; a possible D gene is TRBD1 (6 bases). Per the germline V gene, CDR1 is GTSNPN and CDR2 is SVGIG (reference sequence). CDR3 size: 14 residues. Trimming shortened V by 5 bases and J by 3 bases, and 16 bases separated the two germline ends.

The J gene is TRBJ2-2, the V gene TRBV6-5, with TRBD1 as a possible D gene (6 bases). CDR1 and CDR2 from the germline V gene are MNHEY and SVGAGI. The CDR3 is 16 amino acids. The V end lost 2 bases, the J end lost 5 bases, and 15 bases lay between the germline ends. The CDR3 DNA follows: TGTGCCAGCAGTTACGTTGCAGGGGTGTCGACCGGGGAGCTGTTTTTT. This codes for CASSYVAGVSTGELFF.

The chain couples TRBV19 to TRBJ1-3, with D unresolved. Trimming removed 7 bases from V and 0 bases from J, with 13 bases in between. Germline CDR1 LNHDA, CDR2 SQIVND (reference sequence). CDR3 length equals 15 residues. CDR3 in DNA: TGTGCCAGTACCCAGGACGGATTCTCTGGAAACACCATATATTTT. It specifies CASTQDGFSGNTIYF.

V and J are TRBV6-5 and TRBJ1-2; D not certain. Germline lookup yields CDR1 MNHEY and CDR2 SVGAGI. The V and J ends lost 2 bases and 1 base respectively, with 8 bases between them. This CDR3 comprises 14 residues. The CDR3: CASSYGSLNYGYTF. CDR3 DNA sequence: TGTGCCAGCAGTTACGGCAGCCTTAACTATGGCTACACCTTC.

This chain joins TRBV7-8 and TRBJ1-4, with D tentatively TRBD1 (5 bases). This CDR3 has 13 residues. V lost 4 bases to trimming and J lost 6 bases, with 9 bases between them. CDR1 is SGHVS and CDR2 is FQNEAQ in the germline V gene. CDR3 loop: CASSSGLYEKLFF. Here the CDR3 DNA reads TGTGCCAGCAGCTCGGGACTTTATGAAAAACTGTTTTTT.

The chain employs TRBV5-4 and TRBJ2-1, with a possible D match to TRBD1 (6 bases). The CDR3 totals 13 residues. Germline lookup yields CDR1 SGHNT and CDR2 YYREEE (reference sequence). Between the trimmed V and J ends, which lost 5 bases and 9 bases, there was a span of 15 bases. The CDR3 sequence is CASSTLQGSEQFF. The CDR3 region has the DNA TGTGCCAGCAGTACTTTACAGGGAAGTGAGCAGTTCTTC.

The table lists this clone with a count of one. The CDR3 here is CASSQGQLTEAFF. CDR3 nucleotide sequence: TGTGCCAGCAGCCAGGGACAGCTCACTGAAGCTTTCTTT. The chain links TRBV16 to TRBJ1-1, with 7 bases aligning to TRBD1. In germline, CDR1 is KGHSY, CDR2 FQNENV. V was pared by 3 bases and J by 4 bases, with 2 bases of the junction left unmatched. This CDR3 spans 13 amino acids.

This clone was picked up a small number of times. The chain links TRBV19 to TRBJ1-5; 8 positions match TRBD1. The CDR3 covers 13 residues. V dropped 10 bases and J dropped 0; count of bases not matched to a gene: 2. The germline V gene has CDR1 LNHDA and CDR2 SQIVND (reference sequence). This chain's CDR3 is CATDRGSNQPQHF. For the CDR3, the DNA is TGTGCCACCGACAGGGGTAGCAATCAGCCCCAGCATTTT.